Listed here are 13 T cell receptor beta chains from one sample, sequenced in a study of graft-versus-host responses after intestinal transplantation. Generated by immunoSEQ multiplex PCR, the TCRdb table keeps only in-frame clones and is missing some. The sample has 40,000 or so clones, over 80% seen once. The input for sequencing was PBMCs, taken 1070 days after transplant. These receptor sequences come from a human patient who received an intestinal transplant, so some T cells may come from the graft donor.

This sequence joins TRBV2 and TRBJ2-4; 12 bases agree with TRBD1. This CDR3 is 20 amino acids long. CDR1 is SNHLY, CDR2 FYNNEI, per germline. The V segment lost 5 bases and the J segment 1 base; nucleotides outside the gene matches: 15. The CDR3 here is CASSRRSGTGGGGAKNIQYF. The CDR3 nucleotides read TGTGCCAGCAGTCGGCGTTCCGGGACAGGGGGCGGCGGGGCCAAAAACATTCAGTACTTC.

The CDR3 spells CASTPARLAGVQGEQFF. CDR3 DNA: TGTGCCAGCACCCCTGCCCGACTAGCGGGAGTACAAGGTGAGCAGTTCTTC. The V and J genes are TRBV28 and TRBJ2-1, with 12 bases matching TRBD2. From germline, CDR1 is MDHEN and CDR2 SYDVKM. This CDR3 spans 17 amino acids. Trimming took 7 bases from V and 9 from J; bases not matched to a gene: 16.

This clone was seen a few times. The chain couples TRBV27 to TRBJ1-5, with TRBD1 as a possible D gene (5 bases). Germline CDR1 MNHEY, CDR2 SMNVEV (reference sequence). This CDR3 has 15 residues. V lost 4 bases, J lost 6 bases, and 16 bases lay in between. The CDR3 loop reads CASSSLTEGPQPQHF. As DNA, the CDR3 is TGTGCCAGCAGTTCCCTGACAGAGGGGCCTCAGCCCCAGCATTTT.

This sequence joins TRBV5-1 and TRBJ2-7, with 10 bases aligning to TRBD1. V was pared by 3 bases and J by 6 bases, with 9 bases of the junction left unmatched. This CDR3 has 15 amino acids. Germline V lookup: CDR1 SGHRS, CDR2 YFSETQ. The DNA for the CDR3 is TGCGCCAGCAGCTCCGGGACAGGGGTGCTCCGCGAGCAGTACTTC. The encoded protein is CASSSGTGVLREQYF.

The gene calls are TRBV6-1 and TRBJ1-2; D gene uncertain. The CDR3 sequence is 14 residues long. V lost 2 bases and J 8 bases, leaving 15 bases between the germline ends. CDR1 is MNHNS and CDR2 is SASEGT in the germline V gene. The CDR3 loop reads CASSESQTTGGYTF. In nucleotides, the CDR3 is TGTGCCAGCAGTGAAAGCCAGACTACCGGGGGCTACACCTTC.

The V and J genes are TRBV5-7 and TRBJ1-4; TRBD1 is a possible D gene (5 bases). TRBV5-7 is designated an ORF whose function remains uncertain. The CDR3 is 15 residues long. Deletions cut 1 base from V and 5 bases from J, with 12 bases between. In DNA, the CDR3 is TGTGCCAGCAGCTTGTGGGGGGGAAGGAATGAAAAACTGTTTTTT. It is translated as CASSLWGGRNEKLFF.

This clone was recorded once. The chain's CDR3 is CSVVQGTYNEQFF. CDR3 DNA sequence: TGCAGCGTTGTCCAGGGCACCTACAATGAGCAGTTCTTC. The chain has TRBV29-1 and TRBJ2-1, with D possibly matching TRBD1 (5 bases). V lost 4 bases, J lost 2 bases, and 9 bases lay in between. The CDR3 is 13 amino acids. In germline, CDR1 is SQVTM, CDR2 ANQGSEA.

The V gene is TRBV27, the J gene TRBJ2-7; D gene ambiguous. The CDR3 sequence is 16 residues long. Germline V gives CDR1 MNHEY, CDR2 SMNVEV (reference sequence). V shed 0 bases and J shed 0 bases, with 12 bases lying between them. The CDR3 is CASSLSGQEISYEQYF. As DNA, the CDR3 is TGTGCCAGCAGTTTATCGGGCCAGGAGATCTCCTACGAGCAGTACTTC.

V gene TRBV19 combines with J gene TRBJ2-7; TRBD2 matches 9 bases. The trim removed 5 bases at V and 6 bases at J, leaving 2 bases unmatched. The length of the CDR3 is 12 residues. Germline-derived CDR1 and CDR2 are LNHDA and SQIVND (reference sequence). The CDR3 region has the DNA TGTGCCAGTAGTTTACTAGCGGGCGAGCAGTACTTC. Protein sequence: CASSLLAGEQYF. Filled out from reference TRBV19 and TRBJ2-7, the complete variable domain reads DGGITQSPKYLFRKEGQNVTLSCEQNLNHDAMYWYRQDPGQGLRLIYYSQIVNDFQKGDIAEGYSVSREKKESFPLTVTSAQKNPTAFYLCASSLLAGEQYFGPGTRLTVT.

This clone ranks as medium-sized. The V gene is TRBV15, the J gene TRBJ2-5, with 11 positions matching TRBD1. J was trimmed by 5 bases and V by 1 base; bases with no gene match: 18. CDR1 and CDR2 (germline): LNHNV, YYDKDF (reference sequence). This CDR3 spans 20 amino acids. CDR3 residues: CATSRALPGTGGGLVETQYF. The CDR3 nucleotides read TGTGCCACCAGCAGAGCTCTTCCCGGGACAGGGGGAGGGTTGGTGGAGACCCAGTACTTC.

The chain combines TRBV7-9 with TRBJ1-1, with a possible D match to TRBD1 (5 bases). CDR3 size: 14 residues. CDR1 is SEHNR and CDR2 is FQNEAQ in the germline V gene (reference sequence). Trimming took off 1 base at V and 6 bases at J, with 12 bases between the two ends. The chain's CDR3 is CASSLEGTGPEAFF. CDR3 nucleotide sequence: TGTGCCAGCAGCTTAGAGGGGACGGGCCCTGAAGCTTTCTTT.

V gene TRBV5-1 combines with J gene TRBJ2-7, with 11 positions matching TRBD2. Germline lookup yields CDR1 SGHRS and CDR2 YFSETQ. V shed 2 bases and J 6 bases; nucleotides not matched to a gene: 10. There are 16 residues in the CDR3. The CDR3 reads CASSLSQLAGVPEQYF. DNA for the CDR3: TGCGCCAGCAGCTTAAGTCAACTAGCGGGAGTACCCGAGCAGTACTTC. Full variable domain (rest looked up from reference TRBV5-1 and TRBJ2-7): KAGVTQTPRYLIKTRGQQVTLSCSPISGHRSVSWYQQTPGQGLQFLFEYFSETQRNKGNFPGRFSGRQFSNSRSEMNVSTLELGDSALYLCASSLSQLAGVPEQYFGPGTRLTVT.

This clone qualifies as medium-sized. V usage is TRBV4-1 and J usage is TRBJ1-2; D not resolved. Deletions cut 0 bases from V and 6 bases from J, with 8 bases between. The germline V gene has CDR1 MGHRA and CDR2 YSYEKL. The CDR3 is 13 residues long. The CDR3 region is CASSQDSMDGYTF. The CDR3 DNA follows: TGCGCCAGCAGCCAAGACTCCATGGATGGCTACACCTTC.